Listed below are T cell receptor beta chains from one sample, sequenced in a study of T cell responses to AZD1222 COVID-19 vaccine. Produced via immunoSEQ multiplex PCR; TCRdb's table is partial and in-frame only. The top ten clones hold roughly 1.6% of a sample with just over 150,000 clones, 90% of them seen once. Material: peripheral blood, obtained 28 days after the second AZD1222 dose. These receptors all come from an adult who received the AZD1222 COVID-19 vaccine. Both conserved end residues are part of each CDR3. The D gene is left open where the match is weak. A row's size may be missing; if present it is once, few, many or a size class.

TRBD1,TRBV19,.,16,TRBJ1-2,CATNRDRGATGYGYTF,TGTGCCACCAACCGAGACAGGGGGGCTACGGGCTATGGCTACACCTTC
.,TRBV10-3,.,13,TRBJ1-1,CAISEMGWAEAFF,TGTGCCATCAGTGAAATGGGTTGGGCTGAAGCTTTCTTT
TRBD1,TRBV27,.,13,TRBJ1-2,CASSFQGAGGYTF,TGTGCCAGCAGTTTCCAGGGGGCGGGGGGCTACACCTTC
.,TRBV3-1/TRBV3-2,.,15,TRBJ1-2,CASSQGQPRYYGYTF,TGTGCCAGCAGCCAAGGGCAGCCACGTTACTATGGCTACACCTTC
.,TRBV25-1,.,14,TRBJ2-7,CASSEWEGPYEQYF,TGTGCCAGCAGTGAATGGGAAGGCCCCTACGAGCAGTACTTC
.,TRBV5-1,.,13,TRBJ2-2,CASRRGDTGELFF,TGCGCCAGCCGGAGGGGTGACACCGGGGAGCTGTTTTTT
TRBD2,TRBV5-1,.,16,TRBJ2-2,CASSPSGEGRTGELFF,TGCGCCAGCAGCCCCTCTGGGGAGGGCCGAACCGGGGAGCTGTTTTTT
.,TRBV7-8,.,17,TRBJ1-5,CASSLGPRNAGNQPQHF,TGTGCCAGCAGCTTAGGCCCTAGGAACGCGGGCAATCAGCCCCAGCATTTT
.,TRBV7-2,.,13,TRBJ1-5,CASSLRGDQPQHF,TGTGCCAGCAGCTTAAGAGGTGATCAGCCCCAGCATTTT
TRBD2,TRBV4-2,.,16,TRBJ2-3,CASSQIGGGNSYTQYF,TGTGCCAGCAGCCAAATCGGCGGGGGGAACTCGTATACGCAGTATTTT
TRBD1,TRBV7-9,.,15,TRBJ2-1,CASSSRGTGVDEQFF,TGTGCCAGCAGCTCCAGGGGGACAGGGGTCGATGAGCAGTTCTTC
.,TRBV5-1,.,14,TRBJ1-2,CASSPEGRNYGYTF,TGCGCCAGCAGCCCCGAGGGACGGAACTATGGCTACACCTTC
TRBD2,TRBV19,.,15,TRBJ2-1,CASSTSGRSYNEQFF,TGTGCCAGTAGTACTAGCGGGAGGTCTTACAATGAGCAGTTCTTC
.,TRBV6-5,.,11,TRBJ1-5,CASFEGQPQHF,TGTGCCAGCTTCGAGGGTCAGCCCCAGCATTTT
TRBD2,TRBV4-2,few,19,TRBJ2-7,CASSQDPLGVSGGAKGQYF,TGTGCCAGCAGCCAGGACCCCCTAGGGGTTAGCGGGGGGGCTAAAGGGCAGTACTTC
TRBD2,TRBV2,.,16,TRBJ2-1,CASSERGGSSYNEQFF,TGTGCCAGCAGTGAAAGGGGCGGGAGCTCCTACAATGAGCAGTTCTTC
.,TRBV30,.,13,TRBJ1-6,CAWITGSGSPLHF,TGTGCCTGGATAACAGGCAGCGGTTCACCCCTCCACTTT
TRBD1,TRBV6-4,.,14,TRBJ1-1,CASRPGGPSDKAFF,TGTGCCAGCAGACCAGGGGGCCCATCCGATAAAGCTTTCTTT
.,TRBV9,once,17,TRBJ2-3,CASSTLGGARSTDTQYF,TGTGCCAGCAGCACCCTGGGTGGGGCACGGAGCACAGATACGCAGTATTTT
TRBD1,TRBV4-2,.,17,TRBJ1-1,CASSQGGQGSFSTEAFF,TGTGCCAGCAGCCAAGGGGGACAGGGATCGTTTAGCACTGAAGCTTTCTTT
.,TRBV2,.,14,TRBJ2-5,CASRAGSFQETQYF,TGTGCCAGCAGGGCGGGGTCCTTCCAAGAGACCCAGTACTTC
TRBD2,TRBV6-5,.,14,TRBJ2-5,CASSPGGSGETQYF,TGTGCCAGCAGTCCCGGGGGGAGTGGAGAGACCCAGTACTTC
.,TRBV27,.,12,TRBJ2-1,CASRTWQNEQFF,TGTGCCAGCAGGACCTGGCAGAATGAGCAGTTCTTC
.,TRBV5-4,once,14,TRBJ2-7,CASSSGDKSYEQYF,TGTGCCAGCAGCTCCGGGGACAAGTCCTACGAGCAGTACTTC
.,TRBV7-2,.,16,TRBJ1-6,CASSLEAPGLNSPLHF,TGTGCCAGCAGCTTAGAGGCTCCAGGACTTAATTCACCCCTCCACTTT
TRBD1,TRBV2,.,15,TRBJ1-2,CASSVLGQGRLGYTF,TGTGCCAGCAGTGTTTTGGGACAGGGACGTCTGGGCTACACCTTC
TRBD2,TRBV6-5,.,16,TRBJ2-5,CASSYSGRELGETQYF,TGTGCCAGCAGTTATTCGGGGCGGGAGCTAGGAGAGACCCAGTACTTC
TRBD1,TRBV5-4,.,15,TRBJ1-3,CASSRNRGPGNTIYF,TGTGCCAGCAGCCGGAACAGGGGGCCTGGAAACACCATATATTTT
TRBD2,TRBV15,.,16,TRBJ2-1,CATSRGVAGSYNEQFF,TGTGCCACCAGCAGAGGAGTAGCGGGAAGCTACAATGAGCAGTTCTTC
.,TRBV11-1,once,13,TRBJ2-5,CASTASDGETQYF,TGTGCCAGCACCGCTTCGGACGGTGAGACCCAGTACTTC
.,TRBV13,.,14,TRBJ1-1,CASSLGGPSTEAFF,TGTGCCAGCAGCTTAGGCGGCCCTAGCACTGAAGCTTTCTTT
TRBD1,TRBV3-1/TRBV3-2,.,17,TRBJ2-7,CASSQPSTGTEDHEQYF,TGTGCCAGCAGCCAACCGAGCACCGGGACAGAGGACCACGAGCAGTACTTC
TRBD2,TRBV9,once,16,TRBJ2-3,CASSVGFRLAADTQYF,TGTGCCAGCAGCGTAGGCTTTAGACTAGCTGCAGATACGCAGTATTTT
TRBD1,TRBV6-5,few,15,TRBJ2-2,CASSRRDRDPGELFF,TGTGCCAGCAGCCGACGGGACAGGGACCCCGGGGAGCTGTTTTTT
.,TRBV19,.,12,TRBJ2-1,CASSISSQEQFF,TGTGCCAGTAGTATAAGTTCGCAAGAGCAGTTCTTC
.,TRBV13,.,19,TRBJ2-5,CASSLRDTGLGALGETQYF,TGTGCCAGCAGCTTACGGGACACAGGGTTGGGCGCGCTCGGAGAGACCCAGTACTTC
.,TRBV19,.,13,TRBJ1-2,CASTLTARNGYTF,TGTGCCAGTACCCTGACTGCTAGAAATGGCTACACCTTC
.,TRBV4-2,.,15,TRBJ2-1,CASSQDPLRYNEQFF,TGTGCCAGCAGCCAAGATCCTCTCAGGTACAATGAGCAGTTCTTC
TRBD2,TRBV13,.,15,TRBJ2-5,CASEKRGALRETQYF,TGTGCCAGCGAAAAGCGGGGGGCCCTTCGGGAGACCCAGTACTTC
.,TRBV27,.,12,TRBJ2-1,CASSPRPGEQFF,TGTGCCAGCAGCCCACGGCCGGGTGAGCAGTTCTTC
.,TRBV2,once,15,TRBJ1-1,CASRPRQVSPPEAFF,TGTGCCAGCAGACCCCGACAGGTGTCTCCCCCTGAAGCTTTCTTT
TRBD1,TRBV7-9,.,16,TRBJ1-3,CASSSPGTEAIHTIYF,TGTGCCAGCAGCTCTCCCGGGACAGAGGCCATTCACACCATATATTTT
.,TRBV11-2,.,13,TRBJ1-1,CASSEGVAGKAFF,TGTGCCAGCAGCGAAGGGGTCGCAGGAAAAGCTTTCTTT
.,TRBV6-5,few,14,TRBJ1-5,CASRGVVPNQPQHF,TGTGCCAGCCGCGGGGTAGTTCCCAATCAGCCCCAGCATTTT
.,TRBV11-1,.,14,TRBJ1-1,CASSPRTARTEAFF,TGTGCCAGCAGCCCGAGGACAGCCCGTACTGAAGCTTTCTTT
.,TRBV28,.,14,TRBJ2-1,CASISGLSYNEQFF,TGTGCCAGCATTTCAGGGCTCTCCTACAATGAGCAGTTCTTC
.,TRBV3-1/TRBV3-2,.,17,TRBJ2-3,CASSHYGSGARKDTQYF,TGTGCCAGCAGCCATTATGGGTCCGGGGCTAGAAAGGATACGCAGTATTTT
.,TRBV30,.,14,TRBJ1-2,CAWITPGQLYGYTF,TGTGCCTGGATAACTCCGGGACAACTCTATGGCTACACCTTC
.,TRBV5-1,few,14,TRBJ2-7,CASSLGTGSGEQYF,TGCGCCAGCAGCTTGGGCACAGGGTCTGGGGAGCAGTACTTC
.,TRBV4-1,.,14,TRBJ2-3,CASSPLGSTDTQYF,TGCGCCAGCAGCCCCCTCGGGAGCACAGATACGCAGTATTTT
TRBD2,TRBV3-1/TRBV3-2,.,15,TRBJ2-5,CASSRGLAVQETQYF,TGTGCCAGCAGCCGGGGACTAGCGGTCCAAGAGACCCAGTACTTC
TRBD2,TRBV3-1/TRBV3-2,.,15,TRBJ2-1,CASSQLTSGSNEQFF,TGTGCCAGCAGCCAATTAACTAGCGGGAGTAATGAGCAGTTCTTC
.,TRBV7-2,.,15,TRBJ2-3,CASSTEGLRTDTQYF,TGTGCCAGCAGCACGGAGGGGCTCCGCACAGATACGCAGTATTTT